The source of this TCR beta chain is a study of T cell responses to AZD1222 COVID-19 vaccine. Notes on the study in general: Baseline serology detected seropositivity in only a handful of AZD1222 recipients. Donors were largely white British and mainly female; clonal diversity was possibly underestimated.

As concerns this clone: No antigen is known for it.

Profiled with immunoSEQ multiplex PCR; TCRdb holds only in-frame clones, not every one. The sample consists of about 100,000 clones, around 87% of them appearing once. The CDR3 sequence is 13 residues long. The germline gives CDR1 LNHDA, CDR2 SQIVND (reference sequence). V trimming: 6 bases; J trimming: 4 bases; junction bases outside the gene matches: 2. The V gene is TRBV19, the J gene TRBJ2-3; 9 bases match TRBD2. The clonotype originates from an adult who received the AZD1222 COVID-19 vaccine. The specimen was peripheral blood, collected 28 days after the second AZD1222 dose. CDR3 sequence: CASRVAGADTQYF. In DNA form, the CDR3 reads TGTGCCAGTAGGGTAGCGGGAGCAGATACGCAGTATTTT.